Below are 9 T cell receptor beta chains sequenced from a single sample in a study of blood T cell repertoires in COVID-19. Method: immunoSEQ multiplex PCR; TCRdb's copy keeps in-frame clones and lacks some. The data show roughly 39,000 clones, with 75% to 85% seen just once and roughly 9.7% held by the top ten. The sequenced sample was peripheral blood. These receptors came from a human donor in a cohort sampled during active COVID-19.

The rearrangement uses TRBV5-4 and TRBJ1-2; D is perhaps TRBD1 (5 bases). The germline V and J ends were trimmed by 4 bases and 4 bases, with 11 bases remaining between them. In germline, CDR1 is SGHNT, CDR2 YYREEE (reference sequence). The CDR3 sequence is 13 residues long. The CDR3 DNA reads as TGTGCCAGCAGCCCGACGACAGCCTATGGCTACACCTTC. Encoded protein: CASSPTTAYGYTF.

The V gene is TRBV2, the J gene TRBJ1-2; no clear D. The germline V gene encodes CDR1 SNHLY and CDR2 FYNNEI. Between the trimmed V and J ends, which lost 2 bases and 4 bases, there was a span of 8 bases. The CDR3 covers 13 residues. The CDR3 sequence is CASSEQVVYGYTF. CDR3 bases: TGTGCCAGCAGTGAACAGGTGGTCTATGGCTACACCTTC.

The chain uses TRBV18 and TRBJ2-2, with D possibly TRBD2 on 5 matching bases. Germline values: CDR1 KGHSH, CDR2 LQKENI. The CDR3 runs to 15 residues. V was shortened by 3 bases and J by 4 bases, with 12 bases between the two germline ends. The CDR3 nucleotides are TGTGCCAGCTCACCGAGCGGCCGGAGCACCGGGGAGCTGTTTTTT. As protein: CASSPSGRSTGELFF. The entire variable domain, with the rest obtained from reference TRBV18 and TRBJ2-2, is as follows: NAGVMQNPRHLVRRRGQEARLRCSPMKGHSHVYWYRQLPEEGLKFMVYLQKENIIDESGMPKERFSAEFPKEGPSILRIQQVVRGDSAAYFCASSPSGRSTGELFFGEGSRLTVL.

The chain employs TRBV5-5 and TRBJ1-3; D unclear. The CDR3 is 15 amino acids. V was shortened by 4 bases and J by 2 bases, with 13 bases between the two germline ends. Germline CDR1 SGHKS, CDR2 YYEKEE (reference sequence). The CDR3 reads CASSPRRVPGNTIYF. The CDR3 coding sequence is TGTGCCAGCAGCCCTCGGAGGGTCCCTGGAAACACCATATATTTT. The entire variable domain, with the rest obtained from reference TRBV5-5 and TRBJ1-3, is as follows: DAGVTQSPTHLIKTRGQQVTLRCSPISGHKSVSWYQQVLGQGPQFIFQYYEKEERGRGNFPDRFSARQFPNYSSELNVNALLLGDSALYLCASSPRRVPGNTIYFGEGSWLTVV.

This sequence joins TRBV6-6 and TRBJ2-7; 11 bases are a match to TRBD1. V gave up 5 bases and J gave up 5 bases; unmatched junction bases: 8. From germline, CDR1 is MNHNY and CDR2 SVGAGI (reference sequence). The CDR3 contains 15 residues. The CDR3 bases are TGTGCCAGCAGTCAACCGGGACAGGGGGTGAACGAGCAGTACTTC. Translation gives CASSQPGQGVNEQYF.

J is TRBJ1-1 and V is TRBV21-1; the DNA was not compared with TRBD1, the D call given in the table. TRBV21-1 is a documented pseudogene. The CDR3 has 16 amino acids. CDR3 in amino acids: CASRGDRGSLNTEAFF. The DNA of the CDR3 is TGTGCCAGCAGGGGTGACAGGGGATCTTTGAACACTGAAGCTTTCTTT.

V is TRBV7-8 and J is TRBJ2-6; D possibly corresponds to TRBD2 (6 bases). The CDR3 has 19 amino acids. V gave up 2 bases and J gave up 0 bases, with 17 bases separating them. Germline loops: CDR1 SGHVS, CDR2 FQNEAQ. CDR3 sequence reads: CASSLREAGRLSGANVLTF. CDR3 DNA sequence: TGTGCCAGCAGCTTAAGGGAGGCGGGGAGACTCTCTGGGGCCAACGTCCTGACTTTC. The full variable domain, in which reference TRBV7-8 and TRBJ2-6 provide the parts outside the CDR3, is GAGVSQSPRYKVAKRGQDVALRCDPISGHVSLFWYQQALGQGPEFLTYFQNEAQLDKSGLPSDRFFAERPEGSVSTLKIQRTQQEDSAVYLCASSLREAGRLSGANVLTFGAGSRLTVL.

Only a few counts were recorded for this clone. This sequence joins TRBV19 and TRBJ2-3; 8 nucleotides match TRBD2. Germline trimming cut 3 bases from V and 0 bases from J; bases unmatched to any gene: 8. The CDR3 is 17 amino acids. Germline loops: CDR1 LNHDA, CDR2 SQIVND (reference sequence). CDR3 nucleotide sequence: TGTGCCAGTAGTATGGCCCCACGGGGGGGGAGCACAGATACGCAGTATTTT. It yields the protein CASSMAPRGGSTDTQYF.

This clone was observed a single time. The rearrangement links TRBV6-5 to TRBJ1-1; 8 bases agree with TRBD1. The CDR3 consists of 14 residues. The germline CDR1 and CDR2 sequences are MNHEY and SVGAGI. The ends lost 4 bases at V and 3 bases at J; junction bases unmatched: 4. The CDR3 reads CASSSQGADTEAFF. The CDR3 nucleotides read TGTGCCAGCAGTTCCCAGGGGGCGGACACTGAAGCTTTCTTT.